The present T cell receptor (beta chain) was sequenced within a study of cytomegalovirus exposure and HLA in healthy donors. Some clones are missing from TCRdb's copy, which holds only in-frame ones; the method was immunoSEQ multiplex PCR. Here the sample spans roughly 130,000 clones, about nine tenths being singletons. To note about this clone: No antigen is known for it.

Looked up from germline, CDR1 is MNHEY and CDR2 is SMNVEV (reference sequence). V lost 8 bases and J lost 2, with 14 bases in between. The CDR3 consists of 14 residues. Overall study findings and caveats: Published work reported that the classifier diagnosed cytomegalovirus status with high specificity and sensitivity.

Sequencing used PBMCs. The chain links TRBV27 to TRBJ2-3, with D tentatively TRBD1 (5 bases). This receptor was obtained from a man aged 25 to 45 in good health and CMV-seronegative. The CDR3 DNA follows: TGTGCCAGCCGCCCCCCAGGGTACACAGATACGCAGTATTTT. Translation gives CASRPPGYTDTQYF.